The TCR beta chain described here comes from a study of T cells in Graves' hyperthyroidism and ophthalmopathy. What was amplified from RNA transcripts were TCR beta CDR3 regions. Researchers ran a first-round RT-PCR on the TCR CDR3 using the HTBI primer set. TCRdb recomputed calls from the multiplex PCR reads with MiXCR, one row per CDR3 protein. The repertoire holds around 600,000 distinct CDR3 sequences, with around 16% as singletons. In this sample, this clonotype turned up many times. Graves' hyperthyroidism qualified as stable when ophthalmopathy did not progress within 18 months. The CDR3 consists of 12 residues. Deletions cut 6 bases from V and 0 bases from J, with 6 bases between.

The origin of this receptor is a woman younger than 45 with Graves' hyperthyroidism. This chain joins TRBV12-3 or TRBV12-4 and TRBJ2-7, with D unresolved. Sequencing was carried out using blood. For the CDR3, the DNA is TGTGCCAGCAGCCCCGACTCCTACGAGCAGTACTTC. Its translation: CASSPDSYEQYF.